This T cell receptor beta chain was found in a study of OX40 agonist ivuxolimab in advanced cancers. On the study more broadly: Patients undergoing dose escalation presented with hepatocellular carcinoma, melanoma, renal cell or head and neck cancer. Therapy given before enrollment (anti-PD-1, anti-PD-L1 or anti-CTLA-4) was allowed, and roughly 41% had some.

The germline V and J ends were trimmed by 2 bases and 4 bases, with 3 bases remaining between them. Germline CDR1 is SGHVS and CDR2 is FQNEAQ. The CDR3 contains 12 residues. Autoimmune disease history or systemic immunosuppression led to patients being barred. TCRdb keeps only in-frame clones here, not all; method: immunoSEQ multiplex PCR. The sample holds roughly 120,000 clones, roughly 92% seen once. This sequence originates from an adult with an advanced solid tumor such as melanoma, head and neck, liver or kidney cancer. The material sequenced was CD4+ or CD8+ T cells sorted from blood, taken in a trial of the OX40 agonist ivuxolimab. The genes are TRBV7-8 and TRBJ1-3; D unclear. The CDR3 sequence is CASSLLGNTIYF. CDR3 nucleotides: TGTGCCAGCAGCTTACTCGGAAACACCATATATTTT. Together with reference TRBV7-8 and TRBJ1-3, the CDR3 gives the full variable domain: GAGVSQSPRYKVAKRGQDVALRCDPISGHVSLFWYQQALGQGPEFLTYFQNEAQLDKSGLPSDRFFAERPEGSVSTLKIQRTQQEDSAVYLCASSLLGNTIYFGEGSWLTVV.